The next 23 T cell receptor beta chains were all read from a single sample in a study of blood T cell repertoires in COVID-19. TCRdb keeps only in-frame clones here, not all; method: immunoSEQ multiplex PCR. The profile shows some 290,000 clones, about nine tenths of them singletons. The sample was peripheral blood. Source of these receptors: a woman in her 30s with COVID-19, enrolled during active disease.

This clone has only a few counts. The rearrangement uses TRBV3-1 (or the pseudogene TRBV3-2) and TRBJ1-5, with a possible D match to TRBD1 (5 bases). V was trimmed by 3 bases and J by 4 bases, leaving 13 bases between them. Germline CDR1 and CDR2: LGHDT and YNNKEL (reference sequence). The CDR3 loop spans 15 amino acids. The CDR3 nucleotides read TGTGCCAGCAGCCAGACCCTAGGGGTAAATCAGCCCCAGCATTTT. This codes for CASSQTLGVNQPQHF.

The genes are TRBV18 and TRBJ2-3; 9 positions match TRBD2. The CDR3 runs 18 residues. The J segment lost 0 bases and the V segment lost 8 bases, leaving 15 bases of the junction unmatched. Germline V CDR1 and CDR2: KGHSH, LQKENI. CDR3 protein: CASPHPPSGGRSTDTQYF. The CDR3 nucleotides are TGTGCCAGCCCCCATCCCCCCAGCGGGGGGAGGAGCACAGATACGCAGTATTTT.

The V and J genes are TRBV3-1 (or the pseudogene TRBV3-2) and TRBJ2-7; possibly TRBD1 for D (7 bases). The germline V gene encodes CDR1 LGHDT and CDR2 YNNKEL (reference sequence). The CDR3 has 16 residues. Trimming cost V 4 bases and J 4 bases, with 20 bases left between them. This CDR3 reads CASSPTQGRDSYEQYF. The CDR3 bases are TGTGCCAGCAGCCCTACACAGGGGCGGGATAGTTACGAGCAGTACTTC.

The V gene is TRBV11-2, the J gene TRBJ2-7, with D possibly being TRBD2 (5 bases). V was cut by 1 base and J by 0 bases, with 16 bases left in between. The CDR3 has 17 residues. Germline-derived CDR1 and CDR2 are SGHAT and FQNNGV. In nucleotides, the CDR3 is TGTGCCAGCAGCTTAGTGAGAGGGTATCCCAGCTCCTACGAGCAGTACTTC. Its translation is CASSLVRGYPSSYEQYF.

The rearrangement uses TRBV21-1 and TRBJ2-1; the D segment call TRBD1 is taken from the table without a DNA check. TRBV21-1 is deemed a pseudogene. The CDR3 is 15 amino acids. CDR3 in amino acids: CASNPGGERNNEQFF. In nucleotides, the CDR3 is TGTGCCAGCAATCCAGGGGGTGAGCGCAACAATGAGCAGTTCTTC.

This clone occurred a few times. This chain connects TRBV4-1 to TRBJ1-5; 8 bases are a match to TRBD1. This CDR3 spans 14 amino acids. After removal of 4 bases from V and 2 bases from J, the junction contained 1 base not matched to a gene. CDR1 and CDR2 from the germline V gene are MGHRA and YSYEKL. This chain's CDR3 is CASSLTGGNQPQHF. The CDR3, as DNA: TGCGCCAGCAGCCTGACAGGGGGCAATCAGCCCCAGCATTTT.

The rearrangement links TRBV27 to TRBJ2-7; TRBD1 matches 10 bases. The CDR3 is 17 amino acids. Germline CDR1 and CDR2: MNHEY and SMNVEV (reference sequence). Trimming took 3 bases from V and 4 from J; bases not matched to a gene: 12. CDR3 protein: CASSFSVFGDRGYEQYF. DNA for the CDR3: TGTGCCAGCAGTTTCTCGGTATTTGGGGACAGGGGTTACGAGCAGTACTTC.

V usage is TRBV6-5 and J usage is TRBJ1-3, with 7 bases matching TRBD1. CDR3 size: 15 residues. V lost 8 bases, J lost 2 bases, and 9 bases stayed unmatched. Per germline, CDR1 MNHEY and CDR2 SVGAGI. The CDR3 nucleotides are TGTGCCAGCCGAAACCGACAGGGCACTGGAAACACCATATATTTT. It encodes CASRNRQGTGNTIYF.

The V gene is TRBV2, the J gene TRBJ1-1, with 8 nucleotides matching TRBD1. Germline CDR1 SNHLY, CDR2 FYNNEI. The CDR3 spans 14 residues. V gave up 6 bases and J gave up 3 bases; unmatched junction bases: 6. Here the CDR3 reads CASRGGTGHTEAFF. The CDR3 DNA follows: TGTGCCAGCAGGGGGGGGACAGGCCACACTGAAGCTTTCTTT.

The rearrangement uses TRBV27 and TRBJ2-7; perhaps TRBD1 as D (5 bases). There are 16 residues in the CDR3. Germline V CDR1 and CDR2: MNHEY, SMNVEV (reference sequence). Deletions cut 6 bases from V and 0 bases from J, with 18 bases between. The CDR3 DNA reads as TGTGCCAGCAGCTCCCTCGACAGCGCATACTCCTACGAGCAGTACTTC. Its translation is CASSSLDSAYSYEQYF.

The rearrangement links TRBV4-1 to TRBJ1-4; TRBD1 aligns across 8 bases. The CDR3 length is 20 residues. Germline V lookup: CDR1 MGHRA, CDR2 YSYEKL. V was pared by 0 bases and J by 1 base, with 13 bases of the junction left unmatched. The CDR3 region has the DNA TGCGCCAGCAGCCAAGATGGGGGCAGGGGGCGCGTTAGAACTAATGAAAAACTGTTTTTT. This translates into CASSQDGGRGRVRTNEKLFF.

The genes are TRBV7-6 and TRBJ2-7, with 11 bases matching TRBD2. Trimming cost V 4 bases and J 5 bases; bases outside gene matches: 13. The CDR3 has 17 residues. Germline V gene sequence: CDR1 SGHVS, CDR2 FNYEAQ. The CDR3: CASSWRAPSGGTDEQYF. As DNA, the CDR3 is TGTGCCAGCAGCTGGCGGGCTCCTAGCGGGGGGACCGACGAGCAGTACTTC.

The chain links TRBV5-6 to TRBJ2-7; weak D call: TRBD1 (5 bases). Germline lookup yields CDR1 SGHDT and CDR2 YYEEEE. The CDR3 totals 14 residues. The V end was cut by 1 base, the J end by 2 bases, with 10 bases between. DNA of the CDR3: TGTGCCAGCAGCTTGTACAGGAATACCTACGAGCAGTACTTC. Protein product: CASSLYRNTYEQYF.

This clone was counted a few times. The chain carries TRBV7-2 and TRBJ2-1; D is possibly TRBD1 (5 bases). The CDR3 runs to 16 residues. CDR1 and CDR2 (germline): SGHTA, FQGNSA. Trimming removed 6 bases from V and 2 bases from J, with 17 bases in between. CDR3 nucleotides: TGTGCCAGCAGGGGGCTTCTCGGGCCAACCTACAATGAGCAGTTCTTC. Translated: CASRGLLGPTYNEQFF.

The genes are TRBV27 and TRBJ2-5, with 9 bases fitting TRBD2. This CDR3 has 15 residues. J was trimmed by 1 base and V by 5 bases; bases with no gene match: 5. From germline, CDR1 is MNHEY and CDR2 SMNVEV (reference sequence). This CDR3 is CASSTRLAAQETQYF. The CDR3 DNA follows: TGTGCCAGCAGTACCCGACTAGCGGCCCAAGAGACCCAGTACTTC.

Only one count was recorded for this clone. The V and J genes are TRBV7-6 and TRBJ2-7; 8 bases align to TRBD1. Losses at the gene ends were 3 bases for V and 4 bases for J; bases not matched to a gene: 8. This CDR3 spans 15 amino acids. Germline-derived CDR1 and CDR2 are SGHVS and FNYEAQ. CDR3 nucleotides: TGTGCCAGCAGCTTGCTACCGACAGGGGAGTACGAGCAGTACTTC. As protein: CASSLLPTGEYEQYF.

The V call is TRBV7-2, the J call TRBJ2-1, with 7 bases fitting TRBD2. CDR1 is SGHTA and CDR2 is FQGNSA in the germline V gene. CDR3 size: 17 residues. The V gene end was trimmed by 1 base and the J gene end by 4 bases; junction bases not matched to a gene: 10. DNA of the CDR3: TGTGCCAGCAGCTTAGGGGCTAGCGGATATGTTTACAATGAGCAGTTCTTC. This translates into CASSLGASGYVYNEQFF.

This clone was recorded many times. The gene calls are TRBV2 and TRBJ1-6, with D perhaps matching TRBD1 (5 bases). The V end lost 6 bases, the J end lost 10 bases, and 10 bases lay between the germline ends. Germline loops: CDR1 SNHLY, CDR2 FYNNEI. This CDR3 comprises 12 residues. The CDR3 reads CASRGTGSPLHF. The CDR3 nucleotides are TGTGCCAGCAGGGGGACTGGATCACCCCTCCACTTT. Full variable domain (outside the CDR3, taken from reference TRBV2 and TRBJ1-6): EPEVTQTPSHQVTQMGQEVILRCVPISNHLYFYWYRQILGQKVEFLVSFYNNEISEKSEIFDDQFSVERPDGSNFTLKIRSTKLEDSAMYFCASRGTGSPLHFGNGTRLTVT.

For the CDR3, the DNA is TGTGCCAGCAGCCGGGACAGGAATCAGCCCCAGCATTTT. This sequence encodes CASSRDRNQPQHF. The rearrangement joins TRBV27 to TRBJ1-5, with TRBD1 matching 8 bases. V lost 6 bases and J lost 4; bases outside the gene matches: 2. The CDR3 length is 13 residues. Germline V gives CDR1 MNHEY, CDR2 SMNVEV (reference sequence).

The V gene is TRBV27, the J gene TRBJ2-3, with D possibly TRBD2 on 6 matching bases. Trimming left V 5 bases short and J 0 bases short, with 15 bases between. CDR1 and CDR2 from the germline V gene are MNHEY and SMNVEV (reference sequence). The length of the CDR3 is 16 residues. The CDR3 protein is CASSLSQRASTDTQYF. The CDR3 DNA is TGTGCCAGCAGTCTGTCACAGCGGGCCAGCACAGATACGCAGTATTTT.

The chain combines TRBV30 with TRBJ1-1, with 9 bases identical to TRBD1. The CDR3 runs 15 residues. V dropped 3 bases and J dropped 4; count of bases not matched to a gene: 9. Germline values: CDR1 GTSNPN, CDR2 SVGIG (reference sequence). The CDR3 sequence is CAWRAGQGFGTEAFF. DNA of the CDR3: TGTGCCTGGAGAGCGGGACAGGGATTTGGCACTGAAGCTTTCTTT.

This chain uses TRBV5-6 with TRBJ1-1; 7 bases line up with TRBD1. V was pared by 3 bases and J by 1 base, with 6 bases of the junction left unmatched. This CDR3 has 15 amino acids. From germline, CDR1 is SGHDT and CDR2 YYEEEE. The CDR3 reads CASSYLTGRNTEAFF. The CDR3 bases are TGTGCCAGCAGCTACCTGACAGGGAGGAACACTGAAGCTTTCTTT.

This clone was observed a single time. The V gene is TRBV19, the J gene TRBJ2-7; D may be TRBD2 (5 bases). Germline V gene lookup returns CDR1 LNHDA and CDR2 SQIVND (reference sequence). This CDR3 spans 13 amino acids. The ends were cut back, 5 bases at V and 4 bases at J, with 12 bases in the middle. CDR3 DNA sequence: TGTGCCAGTAGTTGGGGAGTGACTTACGAGCAGTACTTC. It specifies CASSWGVTYEQYF.